The table lists the clone carrying this T cell receptor (beta chain) with a few counts. Its target is unknown. Every bit of the isolated RNA underwent reverse transcription, so sequencing read expressed TCRB transcripts. Assay: immunoSEQ multiplex PCR; the TCRdb copy retains only in-frame clones and omits some. The sample records 130,000 or so clones, roughly 15% being singletons. The data stem from a study of beta chain features in type 1 diabetes. Study summary: The study found patients and healthy donors alike in age, gender and cell yields. Points from the study as a whole: There was a moderate but significant shortening of TCRB CDR3s in all four CD4+ subsets of Type 1 diabetes patients. The naive, central memory and Treg TCRB repertoires of patients appeared to be more similar to one another than those of healthy donors.

Every donor had blood drawn once into heparin, roughly 100 mL on average. The V and J ends lost 0 bases and 2 bases respectively, with 11 bases between them. The CDR3 is 15 amino acids. In germline, CDR1 is SGHRS, CDR2 YFSETQ. The specimen was central memory CD4+ T cells from blood. The clonotype originates from a man aged 25-45 years with type 1 diabetes. The chain employs TRBV5-1 and TRBJ1-2; D call uncertain. The CDR3 is CASSLDGTENYGYTF. The CDR3 region has the DNA TGCGCCAGCAGCTTGGACGGAACAGAGAACTATGGCTACACCTTC.